Listed below are T cell receptor beta chains from one sample, sequenced in a study of cytomegalovirus exposure and HLA in healthy donors. This table comes from immunoSEQ multiplex PCR, and its TCRdb copy is limited to in-frame clones, with some not included. The data show approximately 220,000 clones, approximately 79% seen once. The specimen sequenced was PBMCs. The receptors derive from a girl aged 2 to 9 in good health and CMV-seronegative. Each CDR3 is given with its conserved first and last residue. The D gene is left open where the match is weak. Not every row has a clone size; where given, it reads once, few, many or a size class.

d_gene | j_gene | len | v_gene | abundance | CDR3nt | CDR3aa
- | TRBJ1-2 | 12 | TRBV6-5 | - | TGTGCCACCATCCACGGAGACTATGGCTACACCTTC | CATIHGDYGYTF
- | TRBJ2-7 | 17 | TRBV7-7 | - | TGTGCCAGCAGCTCCAACCCGGACAGCCCCCCTCCCTACGAGCAGTACTTC | CASSSNPDSPPPYEQYF
- | TRBJ2-7 | 16 | TRBV12-2 | - | TGTGCAAGTCGTCACCCCCAAAGCGGGAGTGCCCACGAGCAGTACTTC | CASRHPQSGSAHEQYF
TRBD1 | TRBJ2-7 | 14 | TRBV2 | - | TGTGCCAGCATGTGGGACAGGGGTACCTACGAGCAGTACTTC | CASMWDRGTYEQYF
- | TRBJ1-4 | 14 | TRBV7-2 | - | TGTGCCAGCAGCTTAGGGGGGCGCATCGAAAAACTGTTTTTT | CASSLGGRIEKLFF
TRBD1 | TRBJ1-5 | 14 | TRBV7-9 | few | TGTGCCAGCAGCTTCGGACAGGTCAATCAGCCCCAGCATTTT | CASSFGQVNQPQHF
TRBD1 | TRBJ2-7 | 15 | TRBV5-1 | once | TGCGCCAGCAGCTTCGGGACAGAATTTACCTACGAGCAGTACTTC | CASSFGTEFTYEQYF
- | TRBJ1-1 | 11 | TRBV19 | - | TGTGCCAGTACCCGGAACACTGAAGCTTTCTTT | CASTRNTEAFF
- | TRBJ1-2 | 16 | TRBV5-4 | - | TGTGCCAGCACCTCCGCGGTTGGACAGCTCATTTATGGCTACACCTTC | CASTSAVGQLIYGYTF
TRBD1 | TRBJ2-1 | 16 | TRBV7-7 | - | TGTGCCAGCAGCCTAGAGATCCGGGACAGGGGGAATGAGCAGTTCTTC | CASSLEIRDRGNEQFF
TRBD1 | TRBJ2-3 | 16 | TRBV9 | - | TGTGCCAGCAGCGTAGGACGGACAGGGAGCACAGATACGCAGTATTTT | CASSVGRTGSTDTQYF
- | TRBJ1-5 | 13 | TRBV6-1 | - | TGTGCCAGCAGTGAAGCGCGGCGGGAGCCCCAGCATTTT | CASSEARREPQHF
- | TRBJ2-7 | 13 | TRBV6-1 | - | TGTGCCAGCAGACCCCGGGGGAATTACGAGCAGTACTTC | CASRPRGNYEQYF
TRBD1 | TRBJ2-5 | 14 | TRBV2 | few | TGTGCCAGCACCTGGACAGGGGCACAAGAGACCCAGTACTTC | CASTWTGAQETQYF
TRBD2 | TRBJ2-1 | 16 | TRBV19 | - | TGTGCCAGTAGTCGTCAGTTAGCGGGAGTCCTTCAATCGCAGTTCTTC | CASSRQLAGVLQSQFF
- | TRBJ1-2 | 14 | TRBV2 | few | TGTGCCAGCAGCCAAAAGACGGGGAACTATGGCTACACCTTC | CASSQKTGNYGYTF
- | TRBJ2-5 | 14 | TRBV10-3 | - | TGTGCCACCTTCACCCCGGGAACGGGGGAGACCCAGTACTTC | CATFTPGTGETQYF
- | TRBJ1-1 | 14 | TRBV2 | - | TGTGCCAGCATCAGTCCCGGGGAAATAAGGCGGGCTTTCTTT | CASISPGEIRRAFF
TRBD1 | TRBJ2-1 | 17 | TRBV25-1 | - | TGTGCCAGCAGTACCACGACAGGGATTGGCTCCTACAATGAGCAGTTCTTC | CASSTTTGIGSYNEQFF